This T cell receptor (beta chain) was obtained from a study of cytomegalovirus exposure and HLA in healthy donors. Study context: Researchers found that approximately 77% of a few hundred genotyped donors fell within the Caucasian-associated ancestry cluster.

About this clone: Its antigen is currently unknown.

Study results and limitations: V- and J-gene trimming of TCR beta was linked (in a later analysis) to a missense DCLRE1C variant. TCR beta sequences numbering roughly 16,000 were associated with HLA alleles at 0.05 false discovery rate in a later analysis. Differences between HLA loci emerged in a later analysis of TCR association rates, with DRB1 most and HLA-C fewest.

Looked up from germline, CDR1 is MNHEY and CDR2 is SVGAGI. This CDR3 comprises 15 residues. V trimming: 6 bases; J trimming: 3 bases; junction bases outside the gene matches: 7. PCR primers comprised 60 Vbeta and 13 Jbeta primers. Produced via immunoSEQ multiplex PCR; TCRdb's table is partial and in-frame only. This repertoire shows tens of thousands of clones, approximately 83% found once; its top ten account for about 4%. The sequenced material came from PBMCs. This chain connects TRBV6-5 to TRBJ2-2; 7 positions agree with TRBD1. The TCR originated in a man between 50 and 59 years old in good health and CMV-seronegative. CDR3 in amino acids: CASRGWDSHTGELFF. For the CDR3, the DNA is TGTGCCAGCAGAGGTTGGGACAGTCACACCGGGGAGCTGTTTTTT.